This T cell receptor (beta chain) emerged from a study of shared clonotypes between healthy human individuals. Overall study results and limits: The sharing of 4.5% to 5% of naive CD4 clonotypes was seen across several donors. Naive subsets usually exceeded memory subsets in estimated richness.

Naive CD8 cells, CD45RO-negative and positively selected for CCR7, excluded terminally differentiated effector memory CD45RA+ cells. Notes on this clone: The antigen remains undetermined.

The V and J ends lost 4 bases and 2 bases respectively, with 17 bases between them. Germline V lookup: CDR1 MGHRA, CDR2 YSYEKL. The CDR3 runs to 16 residues. Under the authors' procedure: Owing to the provision of junction-only sequences devoid of quality scores by immunoSEQ, filtering differed. Assay: immunoSEQ multiplex PCR; the TCRdb copy retains only in-frame clones and omits some. D and trimming come from the DNA, and the V and J calls and clone size come from that table. The sample lists roughly 2,000,000 clones; roughly 94% were seen once. The genes are TRBV4-1 and TRBJ2-5; tentatively, D is TRBD1 or TRBD2 (5 bases each). This receptor was identified in a man aged 18-30 years in good health. The sequenced material came from naive CD8+ T cells sorted from blood. CDR3 amino acids: CASSREDGTLQETQYF. DNA of the CDR3: TGCGCCAGCAGCCGAGAGGACGGGACCCTTCAAGAGACCCAGTACTTC.